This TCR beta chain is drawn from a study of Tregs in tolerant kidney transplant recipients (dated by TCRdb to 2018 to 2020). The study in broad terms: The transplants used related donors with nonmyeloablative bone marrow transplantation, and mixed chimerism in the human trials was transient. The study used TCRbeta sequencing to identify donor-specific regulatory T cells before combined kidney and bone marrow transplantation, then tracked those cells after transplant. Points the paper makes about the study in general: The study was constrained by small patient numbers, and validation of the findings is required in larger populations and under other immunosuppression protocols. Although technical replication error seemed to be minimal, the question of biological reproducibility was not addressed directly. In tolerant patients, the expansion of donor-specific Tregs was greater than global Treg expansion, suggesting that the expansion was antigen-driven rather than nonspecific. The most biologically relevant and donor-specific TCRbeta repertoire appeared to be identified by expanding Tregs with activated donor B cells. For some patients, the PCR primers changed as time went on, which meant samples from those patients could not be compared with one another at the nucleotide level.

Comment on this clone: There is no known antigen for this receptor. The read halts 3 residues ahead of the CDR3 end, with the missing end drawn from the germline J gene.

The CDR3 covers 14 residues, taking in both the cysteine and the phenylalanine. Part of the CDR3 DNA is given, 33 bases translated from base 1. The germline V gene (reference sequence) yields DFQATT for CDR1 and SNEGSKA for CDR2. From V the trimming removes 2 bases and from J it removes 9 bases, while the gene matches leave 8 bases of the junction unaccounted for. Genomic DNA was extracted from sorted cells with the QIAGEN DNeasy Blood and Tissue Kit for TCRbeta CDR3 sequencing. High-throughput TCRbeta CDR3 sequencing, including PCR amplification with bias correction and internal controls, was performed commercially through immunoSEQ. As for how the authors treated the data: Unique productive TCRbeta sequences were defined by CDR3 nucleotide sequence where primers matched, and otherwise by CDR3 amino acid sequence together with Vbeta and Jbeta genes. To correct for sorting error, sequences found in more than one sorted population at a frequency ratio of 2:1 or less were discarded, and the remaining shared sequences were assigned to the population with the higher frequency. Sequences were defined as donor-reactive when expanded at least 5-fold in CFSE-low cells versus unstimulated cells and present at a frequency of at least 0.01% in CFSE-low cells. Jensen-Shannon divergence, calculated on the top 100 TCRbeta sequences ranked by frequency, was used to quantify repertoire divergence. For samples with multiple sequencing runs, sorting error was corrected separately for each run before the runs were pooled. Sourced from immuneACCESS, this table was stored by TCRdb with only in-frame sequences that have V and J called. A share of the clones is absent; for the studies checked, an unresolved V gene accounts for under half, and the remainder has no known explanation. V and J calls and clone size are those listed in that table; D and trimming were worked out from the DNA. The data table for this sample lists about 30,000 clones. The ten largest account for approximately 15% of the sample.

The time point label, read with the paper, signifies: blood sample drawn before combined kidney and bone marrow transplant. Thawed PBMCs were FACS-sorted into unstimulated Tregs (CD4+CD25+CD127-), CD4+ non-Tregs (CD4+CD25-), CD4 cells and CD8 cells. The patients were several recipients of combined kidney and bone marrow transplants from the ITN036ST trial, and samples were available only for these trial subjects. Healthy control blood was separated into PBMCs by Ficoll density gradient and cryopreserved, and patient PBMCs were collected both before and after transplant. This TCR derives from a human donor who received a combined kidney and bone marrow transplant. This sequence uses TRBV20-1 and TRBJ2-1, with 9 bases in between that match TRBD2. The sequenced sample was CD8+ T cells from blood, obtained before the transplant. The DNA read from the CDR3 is TGCAGTGCTAGACGGGCTAGCGGGAAGGGTGAG. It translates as CSARRASGKGE. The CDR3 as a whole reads CSARRASGKGEQFF.